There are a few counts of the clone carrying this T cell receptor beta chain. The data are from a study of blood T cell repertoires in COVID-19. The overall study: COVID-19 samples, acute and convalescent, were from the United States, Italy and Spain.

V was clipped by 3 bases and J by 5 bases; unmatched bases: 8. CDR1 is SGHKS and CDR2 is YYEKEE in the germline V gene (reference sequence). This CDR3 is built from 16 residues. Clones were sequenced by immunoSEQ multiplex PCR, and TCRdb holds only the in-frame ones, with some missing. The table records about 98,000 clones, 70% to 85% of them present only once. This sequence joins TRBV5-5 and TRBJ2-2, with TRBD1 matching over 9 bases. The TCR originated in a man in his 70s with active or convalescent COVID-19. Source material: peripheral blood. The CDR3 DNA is TGTGCCAGCAGCTGGGACCCGGGACAGGGTACCGGGGAGCTGTTTTTT. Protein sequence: CASSWDPGQGTGELFF.